The 15 T cell receptor beta chains in this list originate from one sample, sequenced in a study of T cell changes during pregnancy in multiple sclerosis. Method: immunoSEQ multiplex PCR; TCRdb's copy keeps in-frame clones and lacks some. The sample carries tens of thousands of clones, approximately 92% recorded once. This specimen was peripheral blood, taken in the third trimester of pregnancy. The receptors stem from a female donor in good health, enrolled as a control in a pregnancy study.

The V call is TRBV2, the J call TRBJ1-5; possible D gene TRBD1, 6 bases. V lost 2 bases and J 6 bases, leaving 14 bases between the germline ends. CDR3 length: 15 amino acids. CDR1 is SNHLY, CDR2 FYNNEI, per germline. CDR3 DNA: TGTGCCAGCAGTGAAAGGGGGAGGGGTTTTCAGCCCCAGCATTTT. Translating it yields CASSERGRGFQPQHF. Filled out from reference TRBV2 and TRBJ1-5, the complete variable domain reads EPEVTQTPSHQVTQMGQEVILRCVPISNHLYFYWYRQILGQKVEFLVSFYNNEISEKSEIFDDQFSVERPDGSNFTLKIRSTKLEDSAMYFCASSERGRGFQPQHFGDGTRLSIL.

The chain combines TRBV5-1 with TRBJ2-3; 14 bases agree with TRBD2. V gave up 3 bases and J gave up 6 bases; unmatched junction bases: 9. Germline CDR1 is SGHRS and CDR2 is YFSETQ. This CDR3 region has 17 residues. CDR3 sequence (DNA): TGCGCCAGCAGCTGGGACAGGGGACTAGCGGGGGTGGATACGCAGTATTTT. Protein product: CASSWDRGLAGVDTQYF.

The chain couples TRBV2 to TRBJ2-5; D might be TRBD2 (5 bases). CDR1 is SNHLY, CDR2 FYNNEI, per germline. V lost 6 bases and J lost 2, with 13 bases in between. The CDR3 sequence is 14 residues long. The CDR3 DNA sequence: TGTGCCAGCAGCGGCCAGAGGGCTCAAGAGACCCAGTACTTC. Its protein product is CASSGQRAQETQYF.

The V gene is TRBV15, the J gene TRBJ2-5, with 7 bases that match TRBD1. Germline-derived CDR1 and CDR2 are LNHNV and YYDKDF (reference sequence). The CDR3 extends over 15 amino acids. After removal of 0 bases from V and 2 bases from J, the junction contained 3 bases not matched to a gene. In DNA form, the CDR3 reads TGTGCCACCAGCAGAGACCTGGGACAGCAAGAGACCCAGTACTTC. Residues: CATSRDLGQQETQYF.

The chain carries TRBV5-6 and TRBJ2-3; 8 nucleotides agree with TRBD2. CDR3 size: 16 residues. Germline V gene lookup returns CDR1 SGHDT and CDR2 YYEEEE. Trimming removed 1 base from V and 0 bases from J; junction bases left unmatched: 4. CDR3 protein: CASSLRAGGSTDTQYF. The CDR3, as DNA: TGTGCCAGCAGCTTGAGGGCGGGGGGAAGCACAGATACGCAGTATTTT. Using reference TRBV5-6 and TRBJ2-3 for the parts outside the CDR3, the full variable domain is DAGVTQSPTHLIKTRGQQVTLRCSPKSGHDTVSWYQQALGQGPQFIFQYYEEEERQRGNFPDRFSGHQFPNYSSELNVNALLLGDSALYLCASSLRAGGSTDTQYFGPGTRLTVL.

The gene calls are TRBV4-3 and TRBJ2-2; tentatively, D is TRBD2 (5 bases). V lost 2 bases and J 7 bases, leaving 26 bases between the germline ends. This CDR3 has 19 amino acids. From germline, CDR1 is LGHNA and CDR2 YSLEER. The CDR3 DNA sequence: TGCGCCAGCAGCCAAATCATACAGAGACTACGAGGTTTTAGCGGGGAGCTGTTTTTT. Translating it yields CASSQIIQRLRGFSGELFF.

The CDR3 sequence: CASSGGPQETQYF. For the CDR3, the DNA is TGTGCCAGCAGTGGGGGGCCCCAAGAGACCCAGTACTTC. The chain employs TRBV6-4 and TRBJ2-5; D is possibly TRBD1 (6 bases). CDR3 length: 13 residues. V lost 4 bases and J lost 1, with 7 bases in between. Germline V gene lookup returns CDR1 MRHNA and CDR2 SNTAGT.

The V and J genes are TRBV7-6 and TRBJ2-7, with D possibly being TRBD1 (6 bases). Germline V gene lookup returns CDR1 SGHVS and CDR2 FNYEAQ. The germline V and J ends were trimmed by 2 bases and 0 bases, with 11 bases remaining between them. CDR3 length: 15 amino acids. The CDR3 spells CASSLFRQASYEQYF. The CDR3, as DNA: TGTGCCAGCAGCTTATTCCGACAGGCCTCCTACGAGCAGTACTTC.

The chain recombines TRBV7-9 with TRBJ2-1; 8 bases are a match to TRBD1. Trimming cost V 1 base and J 8 bases; bases outside gene matches: 13. CDR3 length equals 17 residues. The germline V gene encodes CDR1 SEHNR and CDR2 FQNEAQ (reference sequence). CDR3 coding DNA: TGTGCCAGCAGCTTAGGGGTTGACAGGGGTAAGGCGGATGAGCAGTTCTTC. Protein product: CASSLGVDRGKADEQFF.

This clone was seen only a few times. The V call is TRBV27, the J call TRBJ1-1; tentatively, D is TRBD1 (6 bases). This CDR3 comprises 13 residues. Per germline, CDR1 MNHEY and CDR2 SMNVEV (reference sequence). The V end was cut by 5 bases, the J end by 4 bases, with 11 bases between. The CDR3 DNA reads TGTGCCAGCAGTAAACAGGGATCCACTGAAGCTTTCTTT. It codes for CASSKQGSTEAFF.

The V and J genes are TRBV5-1 and TRBJ1-4; D ambiguous. The length of the CDR3 is 16 residues. Germline V gives CDR1 SGHRS, CDR2 YFSETQ. The V gene lost 0 bases and the J gene lost 0 bases, with 9 bases spanning the gap. The CDR3 DNA reads as TGCGCCAGCAGCTTGGGTGGTAGCACAACTAATGAAAAACTGTTTTTT. Translation: CASSLGGSTTNEKLFF. The full variable domain, its missing parts supplied by reference TRBV5-1 and TRBJ1-4, is KAGVTQTPRYLIKTRGQQVTLSCSPISGHRSVSWYQQTPGQGLQFLFEYFSETQRNKGNFPGRFSGRQFSNSRSEMNVSTLELGDSALYLCASSLGGSTTNEKLFFGSGTQLSVL.

This clone has only one observation. The CDR3 DNA reads as TGTGCCAGCACCAGCGGGGCTTACACAGATACGCAGTATTTT. Amino acids: CASTSGAYTDTQYF. The chain recombines TRBV27 with TRBJ2-3; 7 bases map to TRBD2. Germline V gives CDR1 MNHEY, CDR2 SMNVEV (reference sequence). Germline trimming cut 7 bases from V and 2 bases from J; bases unmatched to any gene: 6. This CDR3 has 14 amino acids.

The chain has TRBV5-1 and TRBJ2-1; possibly TRBD2 for D (6 bases). Germline values: CDR1 SGHRS, CDR2 YFSETQ. The CDR3 totals 14 residues. Trimming removed 6 bases at V and 9 bases at J, with 19 bases between. The CDR3 bases are TGCGCCAGCACCATCCGGGTTAGCGGCACTGAGCAGTTCTTC. Translated: CASTIRVSGTEQFF.

In its sample, this clone is medium-sized. The V and J genes are TRBV6-1 and TRBJ2-4; possible D gene TRBD2, 6 bases. The ends were cut back, 4 bases at V and 9 bases at J, with 13 bases in the middle. CDR1 MNHNS and CDR2 SASEGT come from the germline V gene. The CDR3 totals 13 residues. In DNA form, the CDR3 reads TGTGCCAGCAGTGGAGGGGCGGAGGGCATTCAGTACTTC. Residues: CASSGGAEGIQYF.

This clone came up once. The CDR3 reads CAWTMGANGYTF. CDR3 nucleotides: TGTGCCTGGACGATGGGGGCGAATGGCTACACCTTC. V gene TRBV30 combines with J gene TRBJ1-2, with D possibly TRBD1 on 6 matching bases. V gave up 4 bases and J gave up 6 bases, with 12 bases separating them. Germline V gene data show CDR1 as GTSNPN and CDR2 as SVGIG (reference sequence). The CDR3 covers 12 residues.